This record covers a single TCR beta chain. What it binds is not known. PCR employed 60 Vbeta and 13 Jbeta primers. Assay: immunoSEQ multiplex PCR; the TCRdb copy retains only in-frame clones and omits some. This table has approximately 90,000 clones, approximately 82% appearing once. The ends lost 4 bases at V and 3 bases at J; junction bases unmatched: 9. CDR1 and CDR2 (germline): MDHEN, SYDVKM. The CDR3 contains 16 residues. This sample was taken from a study of cytomegalovirus exposure and HLA in healthy donors. Broader study findings: TCR sequences were mostly rare, though some public TCRs occurred in many donors. When a later analysis compared HLA-associated TCR beta chains with equally common others, the HLA-associated chains turned out to be more clonally expanded and to have lower generation probabilities.

There were likely unrecorded immune exposures, though donors were nominally healthy when sampled. Sequenced material: PBMCs. The origin of this receptor is a man aged 35 to 55 in good health and CMV-seronegative. V usage is TRBV28 and J usage is TRBJ1-5; 7 nucleotides align to TRBD1. The CDR3 coding sequence is TGTGCCAGCAGTTCTCCGGACAGGAGATACAATCAGCCCCAGCATTTT. This gives the protein CASSSPDRRYNQPQHF.